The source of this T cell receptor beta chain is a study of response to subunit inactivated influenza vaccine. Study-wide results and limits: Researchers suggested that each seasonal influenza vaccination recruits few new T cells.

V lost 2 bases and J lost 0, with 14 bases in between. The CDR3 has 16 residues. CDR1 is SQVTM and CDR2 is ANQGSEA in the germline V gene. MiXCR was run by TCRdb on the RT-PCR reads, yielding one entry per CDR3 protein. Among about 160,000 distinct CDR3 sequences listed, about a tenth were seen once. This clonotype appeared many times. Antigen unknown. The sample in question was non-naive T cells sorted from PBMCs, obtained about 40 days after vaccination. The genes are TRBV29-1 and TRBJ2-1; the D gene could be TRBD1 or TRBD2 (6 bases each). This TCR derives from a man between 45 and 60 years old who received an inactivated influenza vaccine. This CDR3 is CSVEPQRGLSYNEQFF. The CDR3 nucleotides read TGCAGCGTTGAACCCCAACGGGGGCTCTCCTACAATGAGCAGTTCTTC.